The 26 T cell receptor beta chains listed next were all sequenced from one sample in a study of PD-L1 blockade in urothelial cancer. Libraries were prepared by immunoSEQ multiplex PCR; TCRdb keeps only in-frame clonotypes and omits some of them. Among about 130,000 clones, roughly 83% were seen once, and the ten largest hold roughly 2.3%. The sample's time point: peripheral blood 6 weeks after treatment start. The sequencing here drew on PBMCs, taken around atezolizumab (anti-PD-L1) treatment. The receptors originated from a man aged 45-60 years with urothelial cancer.

Here the CDR3 reads CASSSDRGGTEAFF. CDR3 coding DNA: TGTGCCAGCAGCTCGGACAGGGGTGGGACTGAAGCTTTCTTT. The rearrangement links TRBV11-3 to TRBJ1-1; 9 bases agree with TRBD1. The CDR3 totals 14 residues. Germline loops: CDR1 SGHNT, CDR2 YENEEA. Germline trimming cut 4 bases from V and 5 bases from J; bases unmatched to any gene: 5.

The chain combines TRBV4-2 with TRBJ2-7; 7 bases line up with TRBD1. The CDR3 covers 14 residues. In germline, CDR1 is LGHNA, CDR2 YNFKEQ. J lost 0 bases, V lost 3 bases, and 2 bases had no gene match. The CDR3 region has the DNA TGTGCCAGCAGCCAGACAGGGAGCTCCTACGAGCAGTACTTC. Protein: CASSQTGSSYEQYF.

V usage is TRBV6-5 and J usage is TRBJ1-2; TRBD1 aligns across 9 bases. The junction had 6 bases not matched to a gene; V was cut back by 5 bases and J by 5 bases. Germline assignment: CDR1 MNHEY and CDR2 SVGAGI. This CDR3 has 14 residues. The CDR3 DNA follows: TGTGCCAGCAGTGCCGGACAGGGGTTGTATGGCTACACCTTC. This translates into CASSAGQGLYGYTF.

The chain is built from TRBV2 and TRBJ2-4; a possible D gene is TRBD1 (7 bases). The V end was cut by 4 bases, the J end by 9 bases, with 16 bases between. The CDR3 runs to 14 residues. The germline gives CDR1 SNHLY, CDR2 FYNNEI. The DNA of the CDR3 is TGTGCCAGCAGTGTTGTCTCAGGGGGAGGCATTCAGTACTTC. Amino acid sequence: CASSVVSGGGIQYF.

This clone turned up a few times. The chain has TRBV6-6 and TRBJ2-7, with a tentative D call TRBD1 (6 bases). The CDR3 sequence is 14 residues long. Trimming removed 2 bases from V and 6 bases from J, with 14 bases in between. CDR1 and CDR2 (germline): MNHNY, SVGAGI (reference sequence). Here the CDR3 DNA reads TGTGCCAGCAGTTACCGACAAGGGGGTAGCGAGCAGTACTTC. Protein product: CASSYRQGGSEQYF.

V and J are TRBV2 and TRBJ2-7; TRBD1 aligns across 9 bases. Germline trimming cut 9 bases from V and 5 bases from J; bases unmatched to any gene: 8. The CDR3 has 13 amino acids. Germline V CDR1 and CDR2: SNHLY, FYNNEI. This chain's CDR3 is CARSGTGRDEQYF. The CDR3 bases are TGTGCCAGGTCCGGGACAGGGCGTGACGAGCAGTACTTC.

V gene TRBV5-5 combines with J gene TRBJ1-5; the D is unclear. This CDR3 is 14 amino acids long. V lost 1 base and J 7 bases, leaving 12 bases between the germline ends. The germline V gene has CDR1 SGHKS and CDR2 YYEKEE (reference sequence). The chain's CDR3 is CASSLIGSGQPQHF. The CDR3 nucleotides are TGTGCCAGCAGCTTGATCGGGAGCGGGCAGCCCCAGCATTTT.

The V call is TRBV7-8, the J call TRBJ2-7; TRBD1 matches at 8 bases. This CDR3 region has 16 residues. V was pared by 4 bases and J by 3 bases, with 11 bases of the junction left unmatched. The germline CDR1 and CDR2 sequences are SGHVS and FQNEAQ. This CDR3 reads CASSSPLDRVGYEQYF. CDR3 DNA: TGTGCCAGCAGCTCCCCCTTGGACAGGGTGGGCTACGAGCAGTACTTC. Based on the CDR3 plus reference TRBV7-8 and TRBJ2-7, the full variable domain is GAGVSQSPRYKVAKRGQDVALRCDPISGHVSLFWYQQALGQGPEFLTYFQNEAQLDKSGLPSDRFFAERPEGSVSTLKIQRTQQEDSAVYLCASSSPLDRVGYEQYFGPGTRLTVT.

The chain recombines TRBV6-5 with TRBJ2-5; D is possibly TRBD2 (6 bases). With 2 bases removed from V and 9 bases from J, the gap between germline ends came to 7 bases. The germline V gene has CDR1 MNHEY and CDR2 SVGAGI. The CDR3 is made up of 11 amino acids. The CDR3 loop is CASSYGEAQYF. The CDR3 DNA reads as TGTGCCAGCAGTTACGGGGAGGCCCAGTACTTC.

V gene TRBV10-1 combines with J gene TRBJ2-7; 11 nucleotides align to TRBD2. J gave up 2 bases and V 6 bases, and 6 bases lay outside the gene matches. Germline CDR1 WNHNN, CDR2 SYGVQD (reference sequence). The CDR3 is 15 residues long. The CDR3 loop is CASSSTGLAAYEQYF. The CDR3 nucleotides are TGCGCCAGCAGCTCGACGGGACTAGCGGCCTACGAGCAGTACTTC.

The V call is TRBV10-1, the J call TRBJ2-3; TRBD2 matches at 8 bases. This CDR3 is 17 amino acids long. Germline CDR1 is WNHNN and CDR2 is SYGVQD (reference sequence). V was clipped by 0 bases and J by 3 bases; unmatched bases: 8. As DNA, the CDR3 is TGCGCCAGCAGTGAGTCGAAGTCGGGAGGGCCGACAGATACGCAGTATTTT. Its protein is CASSESKSGGPTDTQYF.

The chain combines TRBV18 with TRBJ1-6, with D possibly being TRBD1 (6 bases). CDR1 KGHSH and CDR2 LQKENI come from the germline V gene. Deletions cut 3 bases from V and 6 bases from J, with 12 bases between. The CDR3 is made up of 15 amino acids. The CDR3: CASSPKTDSNSPLHF. CDR3 DNA sequence: TGTGCCAGCTCACCGAAAACGGACAGTAATTCACCCCTCCACTTT.

The V and J genes are TRBV7-8 and TRBJ1-5; D call uncertain. CDR3 size: 13 residues. Trimming shortened V by 5 bases and J by 7 bases, and 12 bases separated the two germline ends. CDR1 and CDR2 from the germline V gene are SGHVS and FQNEAQ. This CDR3 reads CASSPRERQPQHF. For the CDR3, the DNA is TGTGCCAGCAGCCCCCGGGAGCGACAGCCCCAGCATTTT. Full variable domain (missing parts from reference TRBV7-8 and TRBJ1-5): GAGVSQSPRYKVAKRGQDVALRCDPISGHVSLFWYQQALGQGPEFLTYFQNEAQLDKSGLPSDRFFAERPEGSVSTLKIQRTQQEDSAVYLCASSPRERQPQHFGDGTRLSIL.

This clone has at least ten counts. The chain carries TRBV23-1 and TRBJ1-1, with 7 bases fitting TRBD1. TRBV23-1 is classed as an ORF, of uncertain function. CDR3 size: 16 residues. V shed 3 bases and J 1 base; nucleotides not matched to a gene: 8. The CDR3 here is CASSQTYRGKNTEAFF. CDR3 nucleotide sequence: TGCGCCAGCAGTCAGACCTACAGGGGAAAGAACACTGAAGCTTTCTTT.

V gene TRBV15 combines with J gene TRBJ2-7; D might be TRBD1 (6 bases). The V gene lost 3 bases and the J gene lost 2 bases, with 14 bases spanning the gap. Germline CDR1 is LNHNV and CDR2 is YYDKDF (reference sequence). The CDR3 sequence is 15 residues long. CDR3 DNA: TGTGCCACCAGCAGCTATACAGGGATTCCCTACGAGCAGTACTTC. Protein sequence: CATSSYTGIPYEQYF.

This chain joins TRBV28 and TRBJ1-5; D uncertain. The V gene lost 6 bases and the J gene lost 11 bases, with 14 bases spanning the gap. CDR3 length: 12 residues. Germline V gene lookup returns CDR1 MDHEN and CDR2 SYDVKM. The CDR3 spells CASRTLQSAQHF. The CDR3 nucleotides are TGTGCCAGCAGAACCCTTCAGTCAGCCCAGCATTTT.

CDR3 bases: TGTGCCAGCAGGCCGATAGCCACCGGGGAGCTGTTTTTT. This gives the protein CASRPIATGELFF. The V and J genes are TRBV2 and TRBJ2-2; no firm D call. This CDR3 comprises 13 residues. V was pared by 6 bases and J by 4 bases, with 9 bases between. Germline V gene sequence: CDR1 SNHLY, CDR2 FYNNEI.

This clone appeared a few times. One junction end disagrees with the germline gene, perhaps due to a read error. V usage is TRBV19 and J usage is TRBJ1-1, with no clear D. Germline CDR1 is LNHDA and CDR2 is SQIVND (reference sequence). This CDR3 contains 12 residues. The CDR3 DNA follows: TGTGCCAGTAGCCATACAAACAGTGAAGCTTTCTTT. Amino acid sequence: CASSHTNSEAFF. The full variable domain, with the rest looked up from reference TRBV19 and TRBJ1-1, is DGGITQSPKYLFRKEGQNVTLSCEQNLNHDAMYWYRQDPGQGLRLIYYSQIVNDFQKGDIAEGYSVSREKKESFPLTVTSAQKNPTAFYLCASSHTNSEAFFGQGTRLTVV.

The rearrangement joins TRBV9 to TRBJ2-1; 9 bases align to TRBD2. Trimming removed 3 bases from V and 8 bases from J; junction bases left unmatched: 6. CDR3 length: 14 amino acids. Germline-derived CDR1 and CDR2 are SGDLS and YYNGEE. CDR3 protein: CASSDSGSVDEQFF. In DNA form, the CDR3 reads TGTGCCAGCAGCGATAGCGGGAGCGTCGATGAGCAGTTCTTC.

This clone appeared once. The gene calls are TRBV11-2 and TRBJ1-2; 9 bases match TRBD1. The CDR3 runs to 14 residues. Germline V lookup: CDR1 SGHAT, CDR2 FQNNGV. J gave up 5 bases and V 5 bases, and 6 bases lay outside the gene matches. The DNA of the CDR3 is TGTGCCAGCAGCCCAGGGACAGGGCAATATGGCTACACCTTC. This translates into CASSPGTGQYGYTF.

The rearrangement links TRBV6-1 to TRBJ1-1, with 8 bases matching TRBD1. The ends lost 6 bases at V and 5 bases at J; junction bases unmatched: 11. Germline V gene sequence: CDR1 MNHNS, CDR2 SASEGT. The CDR3 consists of 15 residues. The CDR3 reads CASSEEGRGRTEAFF. CDR3 DNA: TGTGCCAGCAGCGAGGAGGGCAGGGGGCGAACTGAAGCTTTCTTT.

This chain joins TRBV6-4 and TRBJ2-7; 13 bases map to TRBD2. V gave up 2 bases and J gave up 7 bases; unmatched junction bases: 2. The CDR3 runs to 14 residues. Per germline, CDR1 MRHNA and CDR2 SNTAGT. Written as DNA, the CDR3 is TGTGCCAGCAGTGACGGGACTAGCGGGGCAGAGCAGTACTTC. It translates to CASSDGTSGAEQYF.

V is TRBV27 and J is TRBJ2-5; 12 bases are shared with TRBD1. The CDR3 is 15 amino acids. Unmatched junction bases numbered 5, after V lost 4 bases and J lost 5 bases. The germline V gene encodes CDR1 MNHEY and CDR2 SMNVEV (reference sequence). The CDR3 region is CASSSGTGGAETQYF. The CDR3 nucleotides read TGTGCCAGCAGTTCCGGGACAGGGGGCGCCGAGACCCAGTACTTC.

The chain has TRBV2 and TRBJ2-1; D is unresolved. Germline V gene data show CDR1 as SNHLY and CDR2 as FYNNEI. The CDR3 covers 14 residues. Trimming removed 8 bases at V and 9 bases at J, with 20 bases between. For the CDR3, the DNA is TGTGCCAGCCGAAAGCGCCCGCAGCTGAGTGAGCAGTTCTTC. As protein: CASRKRPQLSEQFF. Filled out from reference TRBV2 and TRBJ2-1, the complete variable domain reads EPEVTQTPSHQVTQMGQEVILRCVPISNHLYFYWYRQILGQKVEFLVSFYNNEISEKSEIFDDQFSVERPDGSNFTLKIRSTKLEDSAMYFCASRKRPQLSEQFFGPGTRLTVL.

The genes are TRBV19 and TRBJ2-7, with unresolved D. CDR3 length: 15 amino acids. Trimming shortened V by 5 bases and J by 1 base, and 15 bases separated the two germline ends. Germline CDR1 reads LNHDA; CDR2 reads SQIVND (reference sequence). CDR3 amino acids: CASSPPGSWSYEQYF. The CDR3 region has the DNA TGTGCCAGTAGTCCGCCCGGGTCATGGTCCTACGAGCAGTACTTC.

The chain is built from TRBV27 and TRBJ2-1; possibly TRBD1 for D (6 bases). V lost 3 bases and J lost 2, with 8 bases in between. The CDR3 contains 14 residues. Germline lookup yields CDR1 MNHEY and CDR2 SMNVEV (reference sequence). The CDR3 loop reads CASSFAGAYNEQFF. The CDR3 DNA reads as TGTGCCAGCAGTTTCGCAGGGGCCTACAATGAGCAGTTCTTC.